What follows are 25 T cell receptor beta chains derived from one specimen sequenced in a study of long-term antiretroviral therapy in people with HIV. An immunoSEQ assay, version v3.0, was performed at survey level. Sequencing used immunoSEQ multiplex PCR; TCRdb keeps in-frame clones, though not all of them. This repertoire shows about 29,000 clones, about 88% found once; its top ten account for less than 8.5%. This specimen consisted of unsorted PBMCs, obtained roughly 5 years before starting antiretroviral therapy. These receptors were collected from a man aged 45 to 65 with HIV.

V and J are TRBV6-1 and TRBJ1-5; a possible D gene is TRBD1 (6 bases). CDR3 length: 19 residues. Germline CDR1 reads MNHNS; CDR2 reads SASEGT. V lost 0 bases, J lost 5 bases, and 23 bases lay in between. The CDR3 DNA is TGTGCCAGCAGTGAAGCGCTAGTCAGGGGCTATTCTGACGATCAGCCCCAGCATTTT. Translation: CASSEALVRGYSDDQPQHF.

The chain uses TRBV9 and TRBJ1-4; D gene unclear. The CDR3 loop spans 13 amino acids. Germline V lookup: CDR1 SGDLS, CDR2 YYNGEE. V was trimmed by 3 bases and J by 7 bases, leaving 10 bases between them. In DNA, the CDR3 is TGTGCCAGCAGCGATGGCCCTTTTGAAAAACTGTTTTTT. Encoded protein: CASSDGPFEKLFF. The full variable domain, in which reference TRBV9 and TRBJ1-4 provide the parts outside the CDR3, is DSGVTQTPKHLITATGQRVTLRCSPRSGDLSVYWYQQSLDQGLQFLIQYYNGEERAKGNILERFSAQQFPDLHSELNLSSLELGDSALYFCASSDGPFEKLFFGSGTQLSVL.

This chain connects TRBV25-1 to TRBJ1-1, with TRBD1 as a possible D gene (6 bases). Germline lookup yields CDR1 MGHDK and CDR2 SYGVNS. The CDR3 is 14 residues long. V lost 5 bases and J 6 bases, leaving 16 bases between the germline ends. CDR3 in amino acids: CASSITGSFAEAFF. The DNA of the CDR3 is TGTGCCAGCAGTATTACAGGGAGTTTCGCTGAAGCTTTCTTT. The variable domain in full, with the rest retrieved from reference TRBV25-1 and TRBJ1-1, is EADIYQTPRYLVIGTGKKITLECSQTMGHDKMYWYQQDPGMELHLIHYSYGVNSTEKGDLSSESTVSRIRTEHFPLTLESARPSHTSQYLCASSITGSFAEAFFGQGTRLTVV.

The gene calls are TRBV9 and TRBJ2-5; possibly TRBD1 for D (6 bases). The V gene lost 0 bases and the J gene lost 4 bases, with 10 bases spanning the gap. Germline V gene sequence: CDR1 SGDLS, CDR2 YYNGEE. The CDR3 loop spans 14 amino acids. Written as DNA, the CDR3 is TGTGCCAGCAGCGTAGGAGGGGGTCGAGAGACCCAGTACTTC. It codes for CASSVGGGRETQYF.

The V call is TRBV30, the J call TRBJ1-5, with a possible D match to TRBD1 (6 bases). The CDR3 totals 13 residues. Between the trimmed V and J ends, which lost 3 bases and 4 bases, there was a span of 10 bases. Germline V gene sequence: CDR1 GTSNPN, CDR2 SVGIG (reference sequence). In nucleotides, the CDR3 is TGTGCCTGGAGCAGGGGTTGGAATCAGCCCCAGCATTTT. This sequence encodes CAWSRGWNQPQHF.

The chain combines TRBV7-6 with TRBJ1-1; 8 bases agree with TRBD1. CDR3 length: 15 amino acids. Germline CDR1 SGHVS, CDR2 FNYEAQ. Germline trimming cut 2 bases from V and 1 base from J; bases unmatched to any gene: 3. CDR3 sequence: CASSLQGAWNTEAFF. The CDR3 DNA follows: TGTGCCAGCAGCTTACAGGGGGCATGGAACACTGAAGCTTTCTTT.

The CDR3 spells CASSLVPSGVSTNEKLFF. CDR3 nucleotides: TGCGCCAGCAGCTTGGTTCCTTCAGGGGTCAGTACTAATGAAAAACTGTTTTTT. The chain has TRBV5-1 and TRBJ1-4; TRBD1 is a possible D gene (6 bases). The V end lost 0 bases, the J end lost 2 bases, and 17 bases lay between the germline ends. Germline-derived CDR1 and CDR2 are SGHRS and YFSETQ. The CDR3 has 18 amino acids.

This sequence joins TRBV27 and TRBJ1-4; TRBD1 matches 7 bases. The CDR3 runs to 15 residues. V lost 5 bases to trimming and J lost 8 bases; unmatched junction nucleotides: 11. Germline V lookup: CDR1 MNHEY, CDR2 SMNVEV (reference sequence). For the CDR3, the DNA is TGTGCCAGCAGTGCAGGGGGTCGGGGGGTCGAAAAACTGTTTTTT. This sequence encodes CASSAGGRGVEKLFF.

The chain is built from TRBV5-4 and TRBJ2-1; 15 nucleotides match TRBD2. Per the germline V gene, CDR1 is SGHNT and CDR2 is YYREEE (reference sequence). Unmatched junction bases numbered 8, after V lost 4 bases and J lost 6 bases. The CDR3 totals 17 residues. The CDR3 nucleotides are TGTGCCAGCAGCCTCGGACTAGCGGGAGGGCAGCGCAATGAGCAGTTCTTC. This codes for CASSLGLAGGQRNEQFF.

The chain joins TRBV6-5 to TRBJ2-1, with a possible D match to TRBD2 (6 bases). The CDR3 is 13 residues long. Between the trimmed V and J ends, which lost 0 bases and 12 bases, there was a span of 12 bases. The germline V gene encodes CDR1 MNHEY and CDR2 SVGAGI. This chain's CDR3 is CASSYSLAAGQFF. The CDR3 DNA sequence: TGTGCCAGCAGTTACTCGTTGGCAGCGGGGCAGTTCTTC.

The chain carries TRBV4-3 and TRBJ2-7; no reliable D call. In germline, CDR1 is LGHNA, CDR2 YSLEER. V lost 0 bases and J 2 bases, leaving 5 bases between the germline ends. This CDR3 region has 13 residues. CDR3 in DNA: TGCGCCAGCAGCCAAGACGGGCCCTACGAGCAGTACTTC. Its protein is CASSQDGPYEQYF.

The chain is built from TRBV30 and TRBJ2-4; D is ambiguous. The CDR3 has 12 residues. Germline CDR1 is GTSNPN and CDR2 is SVGIG (reference sequence). Here the CDR3 DNA reads TGTGCGATCGGGCTAGCCAAAAACATTCAGTACTTC. This encodes CAIGLAKNIQYF.

The chain carries TRBV7-9 and TRBJ1-1; D is unresolved. V dropped 3 bases and J dropped 5 bases, with 7 bases sitting between them. The germline CDR1 and CDR2 sequences are SEHNR and FQNEAQ (reference sequence). This CDR3 is built from 12 residues. CDR3 coding DNA: TGTGCCAGCAGCTTTCCAGGAACTGAAGCTTTCTTT. Amino acids: CASSFPGTEAFF. Based on the CDR3 plus reference TRBV7-9 and TRBJ1-1, the full variable domain is DTGVSQNPRHKITKRGQNVTFRCDPISEHNRLYWYRQTLGQGPEFLTYFQNEAQLEKSRLLSDRFSAERPKGSFSTLEIQRTEQGDSAMYLCASSFPGTEAFFGQGTRLTVV.

The CDR3 nucleotides read TGTGCCAGCAGCTTAGAAGGGAGAGGAAACACCATATATTTT. Amino acid sequence: CASSLEGRGNTIYF. J is TRBJ1-3 and V is TRBV7-9; D is ambiguous. Deletions cut 1 base from V and 4 bases from J, with 8 bases between. The CDR3 spans 14 residues. Germline CDR1 is SEHNR and CDR2 is FQNEAQ (reference sequence).

The chain joins TRBV7-2 to TRBJ2-3; unclear D gene. V lost 5 bases, J lost 5 bases, and 17 bases lay in between. This CDR3 comprises 15 residues. Germline loops: CDR1 SGHTA, CDR2 FQGNSA. This CDR3 reads CASSPSAAERDTQYF. The CDR3 DNA is TGTGCCAGCAGCCCTTCGGCCGCCGAACGAGATACGCAGTATTTT. The full variable domain, with the rest looked up from reference TRBV7-2 and TRBJ2-3, is GAGVSQSPSNKVTEKGKDVELRCDPISGHTALYWYRQSLGQGLEFLIYFQGNSAPDKSGLPSDRFSAERTGGSVSTLTIQRTQQEDSAVYLCASSPSAAERDTQYFGPGTRLTVL.

This chain joins TRBV18 and TRBJ2-2; D is unclear. Looked up from germline, CDR1 is KGHSH and CDR2 is LQKENI. The CDR3 has 13 residues. Trimming pared 3 bases from V and 7 bases from J, leaving 9 bases between. CDR3 region: CASSPMADGELFF. In DNA form, the CDR3 reads TGTGCCAGCTCACCGATGGCGGACGGGGAGCTGTTTTTT.

CDR3 DNA: TGCAGCGTCGGCGAGGGGTACGGATCACCCCTCCACTTT. Its protein product is CSVGEGYGSPLHF. This chain joins TRBV29-1 and TRBJ1-6; perhaps TRBD1 as D (5 bases). This CDR3 has 13 residues. CDR1 is SQVTM, CDR2 ANQGSEA, per germline. Trimming removed 6 bases from V and 10 bases from J, with 16 bases in between.

The V call is TRBV6-5, the J call TRBJ2-4; D call uncertain. The CDR3 is made up of 11 amino acids. The germline gives CDR1 MNHEY, CDR2 SVGAGI. V gave up 5 bases and J gave up 9 bases, with 8 bases separating them. The DNA for the CDR3 is TGTGCCAGCAGTGCCGTTGGCATTCAGTACTTC. The encoded protein is CASSAVGIQYF.

The V and J genes are TRBV6-1 and TRBJ1-1; the D gene is possibly TRBD1 (5 bases). The germline gives CDR1 MNHNS, CDR2 SASEGT. V lost 6 bases and J lost 10, with 15 bases in between. The CDR3 is 12 residues long. CDR3 sequence: CASSVYQGPAFF. The CDR3, as DNA: TGTGCCAGCAGCGTTTACCAGGGACCAGCTTTCTTT.

This chain connects TRBV7-2 to TRBJ2-5; the D is unclear. V shed 11 bases and J shed 5 bases, with 9 bases lying between them. Germline assignment: CDR1 SGHTA and CDR2 FQGNSA. The CDR3 length is 10 residues. The CDR3 spells CALGRETQYF. CDR3 bases: TGTGCCCTAGGCCGCGAGACCCAGTACTTC.

The rearrangement joins TRBV7-8 to TRBJ1-2, with D perhaps matching TRBD1 (5 bases). The CDR3 extends over 15 amino acids. Germline assignment: CDR1 SGHVS and CDR2 FQNEAQ. V lost 5 bases and J lost 3, with 16 bases in between. The CDR3 loop is CASSTPGVGDYGYTF. CDR3 DNA sequence: TGTGCCAGCAGCACCCCGGGGGTGGGAGACTATGGCTACACCTTC.

The rearrangement joins TRBV2 to TRBJ2-7; 13 positions agree with TRBD2. Germline loops: CDR1 SNHLY, CDR2 FYNNEI. The V gene end was trimmed by 10 bases and the J gene end by 0 bases; junction bases not matched to a gene: 6. The CDR3 sequence is 15 residues long. DNA for the CDR3: TGTGCCATTACGACTAGCGGGAGGAACTCCTACGAGCAGTACTTC. Its protein is CAITTSGRNSYEQYF.

This clone was detected only once. This chain connects TRBV29-1 to TRBJ2-3; D remains unclear. V was pared by 4 bases and J by 4 bases, with 12 bases between. In germline, CDR1 is SQVTM, CDR2 ANQGSEA. This CDR3 region has 13 residues. The CDR3 here is CSVVQDFADTQYF. The CDR3, as DNA: TGCAGCGTTGTGCAGGATTTCGCAGATACGCAGTATTTT.

The chain uses TRBV5-1 and TRBJ2-1; D is perhaps TRBD2 (6 bases). Germline V gives CDR1 SGHRS, CDR2 YFSETQ. Trimming took off 0 bases at V and 5 bases at J, with 12 bases between the two ends. This CDR3 is 15 amino acids long. The CDR3 sequence: CASSLGGTADNEQFF. CDR3 coding DNA: TGCGCCAGCAGCTTGGGCGGGACGGCAGACAATGAGCAGTTCTTC.

This chain links TRBV19 with TRBJ2-7; 7 nucleotides agree with TRBD1. The trim removed 9 bases at V and 2 bases at J, leaving 13 bases unmatched. The germline V gene has CDR1 LNHDA and CDR2 SQIVND (reference sequence). The CDR3 spans 15 residues. The chain's CDR3 is CASRPSLGGPYEQYF. CDR3 DNA sequence: TGTGCCAGCCGACCCAGCCTAGGGGGCCCCTACGAGCAGTACTTC.